These 26 T cell receptor beta chains were all obtained from the same sample, sequenced in a study of a mutant IDH1 vaccine in newly diagnosed glioma. Specified time point: week 11, during vaccination. Mutant IDH1 20-mer peptide, at 300 ug, made up each vaccine dose, with topical imiquimod. Antigens for these TCRs are unknown. Some clones are missing from TCRdb's copy, which holds only in-frame ones; the method was immunoSEQ multiplex PCR. The sample contains about 66,000 clones, more than 80% of which appear only once. Sequences were derived from PBMCs, sampled from a glioma patient whose treatment included an IDH1 peptide vaccine. Receptor source: a man aged 30 to 45 with glioma.

This clone came up once. This chain joins TRBV10-3 and TRBJ2-2; 9 bases are shared with TRBD1. Germline values: CDR1 ENHRY, CDR2 SYGVKD. The CDR3 sequence is 16 residues long. With 6 bases clipped from V and 1 base from J, the junction kept 6 bases outside the gene matches. CDR3 sequence: CAIRPPGQGNTGELFF. In DNA, the CDR3 is TGTGCCATCAGACCTCCGGGACAGGGGAACACCGGGGAGCTGTTTTTT.

The chain has TRBV9 and TRBJ2-5; 8 nucleotides line up with TRBD2. Germline V gene data show CDR1 as SGDLS and CDR2 as YYNGEE. The CDR3 runs 16 residues. V gave up 4 bases and J gave up 4 bases; unmatched junction bases: 12. This chain's CDR3 is CASSPRGAGESETQYF. The DNA for the CDR3 is TGTGCCAGCAGCCCTCGGGGAGCGGGAGAATCAGAGACCCAGTACTTC.

The rearrangement joins TRBV10-1 to TRBJ2-7; D is possibly TRBD1 or TRBD2 (5 bases each). The V gene lost 11 bases and the J gene lost 3 bases, with 23 bases spanning the gap. The CDR3 extends over 15 amino acids. The germline CDR1 and CDR2 sequences are WNHNN and SYGVQD (reference sequence). CDR3 protein: CAPERLGAPGYEQYF. The CDR3 DNA reads TGCGCCCCAGAACGACTCGGGGCCCCGGGCTACGAGCAGTACTTC.

This clone counts as medium-sized. The chain recombines TRBV5-4 with TRBJ2-2; D perhaps matches TRBD1 (5 bases). Trimming removed 4 bases from V and 0 bases from J, with 10 bases in between. In germline, CDR1 is SGHNT, CDR2 YYREEE (reference sequence). The CDR3 contains 15 residues. The CDR3 DNA reads TGTGCCAGCAGCCCCCAGGGAACGAACACCGGGGAGCTGTTTTTT. This sequence encodes CASSPQGTNTGELFF.

This chain connects TRBV4-1 to TRBJ2-4; 12 nucleotides match TRBD2. The germline CDR1 and CDR2 sequences are MGHRA and YSYEKL. The CDR3 contains 16 residues. The trim removed 3 bases at V and 7 bases at J, leaving 7 bases unmatched. The CDR3 nucleotides are TGCGCCAGCAGCCACCCTAGCGGGAGGGCCGCGAACATTCAGTACTTC. It codes for CASSHPSGRAANIQYF.

This rearrangement joins TRBV7-2 to TRBJ2-2, with 10 positions matching TRBD1. Germline V lookup: CDR1 SGHTA, CDR2 FQGNSA. With V trimmed by 1 base and J by 7 bases, 9 bases remained unmatched. The CDR3 has 17 amino acids. The CDR3 loop reads CASSLEFGTGAGGELFF. DNA of the CDR3: TGTGCCAGCAGCTTAGAGTTCGGGACAGGGGCGGGCGGGGAGCTGTTTTTT.

V gene TRBV28 combines with J gene TRBJ1-1; D not resolved. The length of the CDR3 is 14 residues. Trimming removed 4 bases at V and 1 base at J, with 10 bases between. The germline V gene encodes CDR1 MDHEN and CDR2 SYDVKM. The CDR3 protein is CASSWGLTNTEAFF. CDR3 in DNA: TGTGCCAGCAGTTGGGGTCTGACGAACACTGAAGCTTTCTTT.

V gene TRBV7-2 combines with J gene TRBJ1-5, with a possible D match to TRBD1 (6 bases). CDR1 and CDR2 from the germline V gene are SGHTA and FQGNSA. CDR3 size: 12 residues. Between the trimmed V and J ends, which lost 5 bases and 9 bases, there was a span of 11 bases. CDR3 nucleotides: TGTGCCAGCAGCCTAACAGGGCCGCCCCAGCATTTT. Its protein product is CASSLTGPPQHF.

This chain connects TRBV2 to TRBJ1-1; 7 bases line up with TRBD1. CDR1 SNHLY and CDR2 FYNNEI come from the germline V gene. CDR3 length: 15 residues. Trimming at V came to 5 bases and at J to 0 bases, leaving 6 bases not matched to a gene. CDR3 in amino acids: CASSQGGRMNTEAFF. The CDR3 nucleotides read TGTGCCAGCAGTCAGGGGGGCAGGATGAACACTGAAGCTTTCTTT.

CDR3 sequence: CASSQGRGAESREKLFF. The CDR3 DNA reads as TGTGCCAGCAGCCAAGGGAGGGGGGCTGAAAGTCGAGAAAAACTGTTTTTT. The gene calls are TRBV4-2 and TRBJ1-4; a weak D match, TRBD1 (6 bases). V was shortened by 1 base and J by 8 bases, with 20 bases between the two germline ends. Germline lookup yields CDR1 LGHNA and CDR2 YNFKEQ. The CDR3 has 17 amino acids.

The rearrangement links TRBV7-9 to TRBJ2-7; D gene unclear. CDR3 length equals 12 residues. CDR1 SEHNR and CDR2 FQNEAQ come from the germline V gene (reference sequence). V was cut by 1 base and J by 1 base, with 2 bases left in between. The CDR3, as DNA: TGTGCCAGCAGCTTAGAATCCTACGAGCAGTACTTC. It codes for CASSLESYEQYF.

This sequence joins TRBV6-6 and TRBJ1-3; TRBD1 is a possible D gene (6 bases). The V end lost 7 bases, the J end lost 4 bases, and 17 bases lay between the germline ends. The CDR3 sequence is 15 residues long. Germline values: CDR1 MNHNY, CDR2 SVGAGI (reference sequence). The CDR3 region is CASTTQGREGNTIYF. In nucleotides, the CDR3 is TGTGCCAGCACCACACAGGGCAGGGAAGGAAACACCATATATTTT.

V is TRBV9 and J is TRBJ1-2, with TRBD1 identical over 12 bases. V was clipped by 1 base and J by 3 bases; unmatched bases: 4. In germline, CDR1 is SGDLS, CDR2 YYNGEE. The CDR3 totals 16 residues. CDR3 sequence: CASSVRGQGAYYGYTF. The DNA for the CDR3 is TGTGCCAGCAGCGTAAGGGGACAGGGGGCCTACTATGGCTACACCTTC.

The chain has TRBV7-2 and TRBJ2-5; D unclear. V gave up 9 bases and J gave up 2 bases, with 13 bases separating them. The CDR3 has 13 residues. The germline V gene has CDR1 SGHTA and CDR2 FQGNSA. CDR3 coding DNA: TGTGCCAGTAAGGCAGCTGTACAAGAGACCCAGTACTTC. Protein product: CASKAAVQETQYF.

This clone was counted once. This chain joins TRBV4-3 and TRBJ1-2; D possibly corresponds to TRBD1 (6 bases). V was clipped by 4 bases and J by 8 bases, with 23 bases between them. The CDR3 loop spans 16 amino acids. CDR1 is LGHNA, CDR2 YSLEER, per germline. The CDR3 here is CASSRGYRTENRGYTF. The CDR3 region has the DNA TGCGCCAGCAGCCGAGGGTACCGGACAGAGAATAGGGGCTACACCTTC.

The chain has TRBV11-2 and TRBJ2-3; 7 bases fit TRBD2. Germline values: CDR1 SGHAT, CDR2 FQNNGV. J was trimmed by 1 base and V by 6 bases; bases with no gene match: 10. The CDR3 runs 16 residues. CDR3 loop: CASSQSGIWGTDTQYF. In nucleotides, the CDR3 is TGTGCCAGCAGTCAAAGCGGGATCTGGGGCACAGATACGCAGTATTTT.

This clone was observed once. The V and J genes are TRBV2 and TRBJ1-1; D is perhaps TRBD1 (5 bases). From germline, CDR1 is SNHLY and CDR2 FYNNEI. The V end was cut by 6 bases, the J end by 3 bases, with 14 bases between. The CDR3 extends over 14 amino acids. In nucleotides, the CDR3 is TGTGCCAGCAGGTGGTCCCTGGGGGACACTGAAGCTTTCTTT. This encodes CASRWSLGDTEAFF.

The chain recombines TRBV5-4 with TRBJ2-3; D might be TRBD1 (6 bases). Trimming took 6 bases from V and 0 from J, leaving 17 bases between them. Germline CDR1 and CDR2: SGHNT and YYREEE (reference sequence). This CDR3 comprises 16 residues. The CDR3 spells CASTSSGTSSTDTQYF. Written as DNA, the CDR3 is TGTGCCAGCACATCCTCCGGGACATCCAGCACAGATACGCAGTATTTT.

To note about this clone: Different DNA sequences within this sample yield the same CDR3. This sequence joins TRBV27 and TRBJ2-7; TRBD2 might be the D (6 bases). The CDR3 contains 13 residues. V lost 3 bases, J lost 6 bases, and 12 bases lay in between. Germline V CDR1 and CDR2: MNHEY, SMNVEV (reference sequence). The CDR3 DNA reads as TGTGCCAGCAGTTTCGGGCGGGAAGGCGAGCAGTACTTC. It encodes CASSFGREGEQYF.

The CDR3 loop is CASSTTGLGYNEQFF. The CDR3 coding sequence is TGTGCCAGCAGCACAACGGGACTAGGATACAATGAGCAGTTCTTC. This rearrangement joins TRBV7-2 to TRBJ2-1; 8 bases match TRBD2. This CDR3 is 15 amino acids long. Germline V gene lookup returns CDR1 SGHTA and CDR2 FQGNSA. V was pared by 5 bases and J by 4 bases, with 7 bases of the junction left unmatched.

J is TRBJ2-1 and V is TRBV11-2, with D perhaps given as TRBD1 or TRBD2 (5 bases each). This CDR3 comprises 15 residues. The V gene's germline CDR1 is SGHAT and CDR2 FQNNGV. The germline V and J ends were trimmed by 6 bases and 4 bases, with 16 bases remaining between them. As DNA, the CDR3 is TGTGCCAGCAGTCCCCCCGGGACGGCTTACAATGAGCAGTTCTTC. Amino acid sequence: CASSPPGTAYNEQFF.

The chain is built from TRBV4-2 and TRBJ2-6; 9 nucleotides align to TRBD2. Germline trimming cut 0 bases from V and 4 bases from J; bases unmatched to any gene: 10. The CDR3 has 19 residues. Germline V gene data show CDR1 as LGHNA and CDR2 as YNFKEQ. The chain's CDR3 is CASSQDFPAGGSGANVLTF. The CDR3 coding sequence is TGTGCCAGCAGCCAAGACTTTCCAGCGGGAGGTTCGGGGGCCAACGTCCTGACTTTC.

This chain connects TRBV6-5 to TRBJ1-6; 7 nucleotides align to TRBD1. This CDR3 contains 14 residues. Germline lookup yields CDR1 MNHEY and CDR2 SVGAGI. V trimming: 6 bases; J trimming: 11 bases; junction bases outside the gene matches: 10. This chain's CDR3 is CASSPGTARTPLHF. The CDR3 nucleotides are TGTGCCAGCAGCCCCGGGACAGCCAGGACACCCCTCCACTTT.

This chain links TRBV30 with TRBJ2-5; 7 bases are a match to TRBD2. The CDR3 spans 14 residues. Germline V gene lookup returns CDR1 GTSNPN and CDR2 SVGIG (reference sequence). The ends lost 2 bases at V and 4 bases at J; junction bases unmatched: 7. In DNA, the CDR3 is TGTGCCTGGAGTCAGGACGGGAGGAGAGAGACCCAGTACTTC. Its translation is CAWSQDGRRETQYF.

This rearrangement joins TRBV5-4 to TRBJ2-5; 10 bases line up with TRBD2. The CDR3 has 15 amino acids. V dropped 2 bases and J dropped 5; count of bases not matched to a gene: 6. The germline gives CDR1 SGHNT, CDR2 YYREEE (reference sequence). CDR3 in DNA: TGTGCCAGCAGCTTAAGCGGGAGGGCCAAGGAGACCCAGTACTTC. This gives the protein CASSLSGRAKETQYF.

The V call is TRBV5-1, the J call TRBJ1-1; D is undetermined. This CDR3 contains 18 residues. The V gene lost 0 bases and the J gene lost 2 bases, with 20 bases spanning the gap. Germline values: CDR1 SGHRS, CDR2 YFSETQ. CDR3 bases: TGCGCCAGCAGCTTGGGTCCCTTTCATCGGTCCGGCAACACTGAAGCTTTCTTT. As protein: CASSLGPFHRSGNTEAFF.